This T cell receptor beta chain was sequenced in a study of sequential checkpoint blockade in melanoma. Study overall: Patients were randomized 1:1 to nivolumab-then-ipilimumab or ipilimumab-then-nivolumab first-line.

Sequenced by immunoSEQ multiplex PCR; TCRdb stores in-frame clones only, minus some. Of about 29,000 clones listed, 70% to 85% were seen once; the top ten hold 13%. Germline CDR1 and CDR2: SGHTA and FQGNSA. The J segment lost 3 bases and the V segment lost 5 bases, leaving 3 bases of the junction unmatched. The CDR3 covers 15 residues. This clone showed up just once. Treatment in this sample: randomized to nivolumab then ipilimumab (arm A) or the reverse (arm B). From thawed PBMCs, live CD3+CD8+ cells negative for CD19 and CD56 were sorted. This clonotype was obtained from a human donor with melanoma. This material consisted of CD8+ T cells sorted from blood (inferred from file names), taken from a patient given nivolumab and ipilimumab in sequence. V gene TRBV7-2 combines with J gene TRBJ2-7; 14 bases align to TRBD2. The CDR3: CASSPGLAGDYEQYF. CDR3 in DNA: TGTGCCAGCAGCCCGGGACTAGCGGGGGACTACGAGCAGTACTTC.